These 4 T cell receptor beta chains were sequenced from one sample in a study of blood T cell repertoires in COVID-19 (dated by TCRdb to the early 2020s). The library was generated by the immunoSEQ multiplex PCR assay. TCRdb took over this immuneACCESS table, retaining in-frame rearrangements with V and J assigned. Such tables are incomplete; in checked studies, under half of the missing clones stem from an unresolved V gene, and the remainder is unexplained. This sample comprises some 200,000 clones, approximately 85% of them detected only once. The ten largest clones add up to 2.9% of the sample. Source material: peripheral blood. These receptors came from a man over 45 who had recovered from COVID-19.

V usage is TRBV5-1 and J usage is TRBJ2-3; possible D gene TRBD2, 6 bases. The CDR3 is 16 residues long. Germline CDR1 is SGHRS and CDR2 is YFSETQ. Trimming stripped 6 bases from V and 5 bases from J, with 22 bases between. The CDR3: CASTRGAAPSGDTQYF. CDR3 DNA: TGCGCCAGCACCCGCGGGGCGGCTCCCTCGGGAGATACGCAGTATTTT.

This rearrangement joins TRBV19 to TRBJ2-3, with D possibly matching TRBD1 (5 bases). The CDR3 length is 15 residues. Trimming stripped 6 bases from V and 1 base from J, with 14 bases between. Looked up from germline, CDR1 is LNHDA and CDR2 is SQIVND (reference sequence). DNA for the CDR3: TGTGCCAGTAGCCCCAGACAGTCCCGCACAGATACGCAGTATTTT. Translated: CASSPRQSRTDTQYF.

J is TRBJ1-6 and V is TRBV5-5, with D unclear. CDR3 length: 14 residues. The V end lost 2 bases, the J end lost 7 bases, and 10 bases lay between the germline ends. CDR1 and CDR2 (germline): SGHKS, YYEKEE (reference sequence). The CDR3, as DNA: TGTGCCAGCAGCTTTTTCGGGGAAAATTCACCCCTCCACTTT. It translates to CASSFFGENSPLHF.

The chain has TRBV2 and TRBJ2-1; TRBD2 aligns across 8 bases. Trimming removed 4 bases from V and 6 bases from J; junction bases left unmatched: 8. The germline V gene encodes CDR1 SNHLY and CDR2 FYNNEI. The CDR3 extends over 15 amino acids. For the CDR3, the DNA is TGTGCCAGCAGTGGGGGACTAGTAGGGGGCAATGAGCAGTTCTTC. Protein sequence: CASSGGLVGGNEQFF.